Below are 5 T cell receptor beta chains sequenced from a single sample in a study of blood T cell repertoires in COVID-19. Using immunoSEQ multiplex PCR, the repertoire was profiled, and TCRdb retains in-frame clones only, with some absent. This table holds 150,000 to 200,000 clones, 86% found once. The sample consisted of PBMCs or T cells enriched from blood (not recorded which). The receptor source for this set is a woman aged 25 to 39 who had recovered from COVID-19.

The chain joins TRBV10-1 to TRBJ2-1; TRBD2 matches at 9 bases. The CDR3 is 15 amino acids. The V gene's germline CDR1 is WNHNN and CDR2 SYGVQD (reference sequence). V shed 6 bases, J shed 5 bases, and the junction held 8 bases outside the gene matches. CDR3 bases: TGCGCCAGCAGCGCTCTAGCGGGAATTAACAATGAGCAGTTCTTC. Protein sequence: CASSALAGINNEQFF.

This rearrangement joins TRBV2 to TRBJ2-3, with D perhaps matching TRBD1 (5 bases). CDR1 is SNHLY and CDR2 is FYNNEI in the germline V gene. There are 14 residues in the CDR3. Trimming pared 5 bases from V and 3 bases from J, leaving 12 bases between. The CDR3, as DNA: TGTGCCAGCAGTCTCCTGGCAGGGACAGATACGCAGTATTTT. Amino acid sequence: CASSLLAGTDTQYF.

This chain links TRBV19 with TRBJ2-3; possible D gene TRBD1, 5 bases. CDR3 length: 13 residues. The V end was cut by 5 bases, the J end by 6 bases, with 12 bases between. The germline gives CDR1 LNHDA, CDR2 SQIVND (reference sequence). The CDR3 sequence: CASSYLGVDTQYF. CDR3 sequence (DNA): TGTGCCAGTAGTTACCTAGGGGTCGATACGCAGTATTTT.

This chain joins TRBV28 and TRBJ2-5; D uncertain. The germline V gene encodes CDR1 MDHEN and CDR2 SYDVKM. This CDR3 contains 13 residues. The V and J ends lost 5 bases and 7 bases respectively, with 14 bases between them. The CDR3 here is CASSPPPGGTQYF. CDR3 DNA: TGTGCCAGCAGTCCCCCACCCGGCGGGACCCAGTACTTC.

The V and J genes are TRBV9 and TRBJ2-3; the D is unclear. Germline V lookup: CDR1 SGDLS, CDR2 YYNGEE. The V end lost 4 bases, the J end lost 3 bases, and 18 bases lay between the germline ends. The CDR3 sequence is 16 residues long. The CDR3 DNA is TGTGCCAGCAGCCCATCAGCTGGGCACCCAACAGATACGCAGTATTTT. This encodes CASSPSAGHPTDTQYF.